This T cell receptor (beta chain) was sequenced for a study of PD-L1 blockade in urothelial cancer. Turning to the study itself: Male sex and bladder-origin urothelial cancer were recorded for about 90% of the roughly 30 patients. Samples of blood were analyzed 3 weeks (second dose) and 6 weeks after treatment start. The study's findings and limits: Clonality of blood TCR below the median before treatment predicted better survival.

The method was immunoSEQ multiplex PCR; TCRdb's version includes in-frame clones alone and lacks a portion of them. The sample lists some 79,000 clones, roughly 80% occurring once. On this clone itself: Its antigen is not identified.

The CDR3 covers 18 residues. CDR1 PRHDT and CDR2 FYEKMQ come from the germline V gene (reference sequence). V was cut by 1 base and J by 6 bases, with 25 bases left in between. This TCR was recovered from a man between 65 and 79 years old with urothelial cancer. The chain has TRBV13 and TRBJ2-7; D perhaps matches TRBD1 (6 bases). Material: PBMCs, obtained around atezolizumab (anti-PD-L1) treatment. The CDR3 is CASSLVRGQLGRFGEQYF. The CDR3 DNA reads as TGTGCCAGCAGCTTAGTCAGGGGTCAGCTAGGCCGTTTCGGCGAGCAGTACTTC.